Listed here are 2 T cell receptor beta chains from one sample, sequenced in a study of OX40 agonist ivuxolimab in advanced cancers. Clones were sequenced by immunoSEQ multiplex PCR, and TCRdb holds only the in-frame ones, with some missing. The sample holds about 50,000 clones; 65% to 85% are singletons and the top ten take more than 1.2%. The source was CD4+ or CD8+ T cells sorted from blood, collected in a trial of the OX40 agonist ivuxolimab. The source is an adult with an advanced solid tumor such as melanoma, head and neck, liver or kidney cancer.

The chain carries TRBV30 and TRBJ1-3; maybe TRBD1 (6 bases). Trimming pared 2 bases from V and 0 bases from J, leaving 14 bases between. CDR1 is GTSNPN, CDR2 SVGIG, per germline (reference sequence). This CDR3 is 16 amino acids long. CDR3 region: CAWSPTGIGSGNTIYF. In nucleotides, the CDR3 is TGTGCCTGGAGTCCGACAGGAATAGGCTCTGGAAACACCATATATTTT.

This rearrangement joins TRBV19 to TRBJ2-3; D is perhaps TRBD2 (5 bases). The CDR3 loop spans 14 amino acids. Trimming removed 7 bases from V and 0 bases from J, with 11 bases in between. Germline values: CDR1 LNHDA, CDR2 SQIVND (reference sequence). The CDR3 loop reads CASKGRTSTDTQYF. The CDR3 bases are TGTGCCAGTAAAGGAAGGACTAGCACAGATACGCAGTATTTT.